This note documents a single T cell receptor (beta chain) sequence. The sample belongs to a study of control samples from healthy donors and cancer patients. Using immunoSEQ multiplex PCR, the repertoire was profiled, and TCRdb retains in-frame clones only, with some absent. The sample lists roughly 120,000 clones, around 89% occurring once. Sequencing was carried out using PBMCs. The clonotype was recovered from a woman in her fifties or sixties with colorectal cancer.

CDR3 nucleotide sequence: TGTGCCAGCAGCTTAGTGGCTCTTCCCAATGAAAAACTGTTTTTT. Its translation: CASSLVALPNEKLFF. The chain has TRBV7-2 and TRBJ1-4; D not certain. Looked up from germline, CDR1 is SGHTA and CDR2 is FQGNSA. Trimming took off 1 base at V and 5 bases at J, with 11 bases between the two ends. The CDR3 covers 15 residues.